This T cell receptor beta chain was retrieved from a study of blood T cell repertoires in COVID-19. Study summary: Donors in the United States, Italy and Spain gave samples during acute or convalescent COVID-19. Sources were T cells, B-cell-depleted T cells, or PBMCs; the material itself was cDNA or gDNA.

In germline, CDR1 is MNHEY, CDR2 SVGEGT. The V gene lost 2 bases and the J gene lost 11 bases, with 10 bases spanning the gap. The CDR3 is 12 residues long. In the authors' methods: Scientists estimated how many nucleated cells there were by amplifying reference gene primers. Clones were sequenced by immunoSEQ multiplex PCR, and TCRdb holds only the in-frame ones, with some missing. V and J calls and clone size are given by that table; D and trimming were obtained from the DNA. The repertoire consists of under 95,000 clones, with around 88% occurring once and the leading ten covering roughly 5.7%. This receptor was identified in a man in his sixties with acute or convalescent COVID-19. The chain couples TRBV6-2 or TRBV6-3 to TRBJ1-5, with D tentatively TRBD1 (5 bases). Sequencing was done on a sample of peripheral blood. CDR3 residues: CASSYGAPTQHF. The CDR3 DNA reads as TGTGCCAGCAGTTACGGGGCACCGACCCAGCATTTT.